This entry lists 26 T cell receptor beta chains sequenced from one sample in a study of Graves' ophthalmopathy and Graves' hyperthyroidism. Beta-chain TCR CDR3 regions were amplified from RNA transcripts. Second-round multiplex PCR followed a first-round RT-PCR using HTBI primers. TCRdb independently ran MiXCR on the multiplex PCR reads; one entry per CDR3 protein. The data show just over 600,000 distinct CDR3 sequences, with 22% seen just once and approximately 6.9% held by the top ten. Specimen: peripheral blood. These receptors came from a woman between 18 and 29 years old with stable Graves' hyperthyroidism. Some clones in this sample may be carry-over from other donors' samples.

This clonotype was recorded many times. This chain links TRBV19 with TRBJ2-5; D gene uncertain. Trimming stripped 3 bases from V and 5 bases from J, with 10 bases between. The CDR3 totals 13 residues. Looked up from germline, CDR1 is LNHDA and CDR2 is SQIVND (reference sequence). The DNA for the CDR3 is TGTGCCAGTAGTATCCCTTTAGGGGAGACCCAGTACTTC. It is translated as CASSIPLGETQYF.

The chain employs TRBV6-1 and TRBJ1-5, with 7 bases lining up with TRBD1. The V segment lost 8 bases and the J segment 0 bases; nucleotides outside the gene matches: 7. Germline V gene data show CDR1 as MNHNS and CDR2 as SASEGT. The CDR3 totals 15 residues. The CDR3 protein is CASLRTGVSNQPQHF. The CDR3 DNA reads as TGTGCCAGCCTAAGAACAGGGGTTAGCAATCAGCCCCAGCATTTT.

A few counts support this clonotype. The J gene is TRBJ2-2, the V gene TRBV11-2; weak D call: TRBD1 (6 bases). CDR1 is SGHAT and CDR2 is FQNNGV in the germline V gene. Trimming stripped 7 bases from V and 4 bases from J, with 28 bases between. There are 19 residues in the CDR3. CDR3 loop: CASITKGDTGIGFTGELFF. The CDR3 DNA reads as TGTGCCAGCATAACTAAAGGGGATACAGGGATTGGATTCACCGGGGAGCTGTTTTTT.

This clonotype was recorded a few times. The chain is built from TRBV3-1 and TRBJ1-2; D is ambiguous. The CDR3 has 15 amino acids. V dropped 4 bases and J dropped 4 bases, with 16 bases sitting between them. Germline loops: CDR1 LGHDT, CDR2 YNNKEL (reference sequence). This chain's CDR3 is CASSPQTRNIYGYTF. DNA of the CDR3: TGTGCCAGCAGCCCGCAGACCAGGAACATCTATGGCTACACCTTC.

This rearrangement joins TRBV7-2 to TRBJ2-5; 7 nucleotides line up with TRBD2. Germline trimming cut 5 bases from V and 6 bases from J; bases unmatched to any gene: 9. The length of the CDR3 is 14 residues. CDR1 is SGHTA, CDR2 FQGNSA, per germline. As DNA, the CDR3 is TGTGCCAGCAGCCCGGGGACTATCGGAAAGACCCAGTACTTC. Its protein is CASSPGTIGKTQYF. The full variable domain, completed using reference TRBV7-2 and TRBJ2-5, is GAGVSQSPSNKVTEKGKDVELRCDPISGHTALYWYRQSLGQGLEFLIYFQGNSAPDKSGLPSDRFSAERTGGSVSTLTIQRTQQEDSAVYLCASSPGTIGKTQYFGPGTRLLVL.

This chain links TRBV12-3 or TRBV12-4 with TRBJ2-7; no firm D call. V gave up 6 bases and J gave up 4 bases, with 10 bases separating them. This CDR3 contains 12 residues. The CDR3, as DNA: TGTGCCAGCAGCTCCGCCCATTACGAGCAGTACTTC. Encoded protein: CASSSAHYEQYF.

The CDR3 sequence is CASSHTPFLNTEAFF. Written as DNA, the CDR3 is TGTGCCAGCAGTCACACTCCGTTTTTGAACACTGAAGCTTTCTTT. The genes are TRBV6-5 and TRBJ1-1, with D unclear. CDR1 is MNHEY, CDR2 SVGAGI, per germline. Trimming took off 5 bases at V and 0 bases at J, with 13 bases between the two ends. The length of the CDR3 is 15 residues.

This clonotype was detected many times. The chain carries TRBV19 and TRBJ2-6, with TRBD2 as a possible D gene (5 bases). Per germline, CDR1 LNHDA and CDR2 SQIVND (reference sequence). The CDR3 runs 19 residues. The V end was cut by 3 bases, the J end by 0 bases, with 18 bases between. For the CDR3, the DNA is TGTGCCAGTAGTATGTCCTGGACTGGTCCCCACTCTGGGGCCAACGTCCTGACTTTC. Its translation is CASSMSWTGPHSGANVLTF.

This clonotype was seen ten or more times. The CDR3 protein is CASSQVGEQPQHF. The DNA for the CDR3 is TGTGCCAGCAGCCAGGTCGGGGAACAGCCCCAGCATTTT. The rearrangement uses TRBV12-3 or TRBV12-4 and TRBJ1-5; D not resolved. V was shortened by 6 bases and J by 7 bases, with 13 bases between the two germline ends. The CDR3 contains 13 residues.

Ten or more counts support this clonotype. The gene calls are TRBV7-2 and TRBJ2-5; 7 bases agree with TRBD2. The CDR3 totals 14 residues. Germline-derived CDR1 and CDR2 are SGHTA and FQGNSA. V lost 6 bases to trimming and J lost 4 bases; unmatched junction nucleotides: 8. The CDR3 loop reads CASSSRGVGETQYF. In nucleotides, the CDR3 is TGTGCCAGCAGTTCCCGGGGGGTTGGAGAGACCCAGTACTTC.

This clonotype was observed many times. This chain joins TRBV7-9 and TRBJ1-5, with D uncertain. The CDR3 extends over 12 amino acids. The V and J ends lost 5 bases and 7 bases respectively, with 9 bases between them. The germline V gene encodes CDR1 SEHNR and CDR2 FQNEAQ (reference sequence). In DNA form, the CDR3 reads TGTGCCAGCAGCGACGGCGGACAGCCCCAGCATTTT. Translating gives CASSDGGQPQHF.

The table lists this clonotype with many counts. This sequence joins TRBV13 and TRBJ2-7; the D gene is possibly TRBD2 (5 bases). The CDR3 length is 15 residues. V gave up 5 bases and J gave up 4 bases, with 18 bases separating them. The germline V gene has CDR1 PRHDT and CDR2 FYEKMQ (reference sequence). The CDR3 DNA is TGTGCCAGCAGCCCCCCCTGGGGAGAGGGTTACGAGCAGTACTTC. Encoded protein: CASSPPWGEGYEQYF. Full variable domain (missing parts from reference TRBV13 and TRBJ2-7): AAGVIQSPRHLIKEKRETATLKCYPIPRHDTVYWYQQGPGQDPQFLISFYEKMQSDKGSIPDRFSAQQFSDYHSELNMSSLELGDSALYFCASSPPWGEGYEQYFGPGTRLTVT.

The gene calls are TRBV20-1 and TRBJ1-5, with unresolved D. Trimming shortened V by 3 bases and J by 7 bases, and 13 bases separated the two germline ends. Germline V CDR1 and CDR2: DFQATT, SNEGSKA (reference sequence). The CDR3 loop spans 13 amino acids. The CDR3, as DNA: TGCAGTGCTAGCCCCGGGTCGGGCCAGCCCCAGCATTTT. It codes for CSASPGSGQPQHF.

This clonotype has just a few counts. A read error may be the cause here, since a much bigger clone is one base away. The rearrangement links TRBV28 to TRBJ2-5; 7 bases match TRBD1. Germline lookup yields CDR1 MDHEN and CDR2 SYDVKM. The CDR3 has 15 amino acids. CDR3 nucleotides: TGTGCCAGCAGTTCCCGGGACAGCGGCCAAGAGACCAAGTACTTC. Its protein is CASSSRDSGQETKYF.

V usage is TRBV29-1 and J usage is TRBJ1-1; no reliable D call. Deletions cut 4 bases from V and 1 base from J, with 7 bases between. Germline CDR1 is SQVTM and CDR2 is ANQGSEA. The CDR3 is 12 amino acids. CDR3 in DNA: TGCAGCGTTGCGCGGCAGAACACTGAAGCTTTCTTT. This translates into CSVARQNTEAFF.

Concerning this clonotype itself: This may arise from a read error, as a much more abundant clone is one base away. This chain connects TRBV9 to TRBJ1-1; possibly TRBD1 for D (5 bases). This CDR3 comprises 13 residues. Looked up from germline, CDR1 is SGDLS and CDR2 is YYNGEE. In nucleotides, the CDR3 is TGTGTCAGCAGCGCCGAGGGGAGGGCTGAAGCTTTCTTT. Protein product: CVSSAEGRAEAFF.

This clonotype was seen repeatedly, ten times or more. This rearrangement joins TRBV28 to TRBJ2-7, with 7 positions matching TRBD2. This CDR3 has 15 residues. With 9 bases clipped from V and 2 bases from J, the junction kept 13 bases outside the gene matches. The germline V gene encodes CDR1 MDHEN and CDR2 SYDVKM. CDR3 protein: CASTRSGGLAYEQYF. The CDR3 nucleotides read TGTGCCAGTACCCGTTCGGGGGGATTGGCCTACGAGCAGTACTTC.

This chain uses TRBV2 with TRBJ1-1; perhaps TRBD1 as D (6 bases). CDR3 length equals 15 residues. Germline CDR1 and CDR2: SNHLY and FYNNEI. Trimming left V 6 bases short and J 0 bases short, with 14 bases between. This chain's CDR3 is CASSHTTGMNTEAFF. The DNA of the CDR3 is TGTGCCAGCAGCCACACAACAGGGATGAACACTGAAGCTTTCTTT.

This clonotype was counted ten times or more. V gene TRBV11-2 combines with J gene TRBJ1-3, with TRBD1 matching over 7 bases. Germline CDR1 is SGHAT and CDR2 is FQNNGV. Trimming at V came to 5 bases and at J to 3 bases, leaving 10 bases not matched to a gene. This CDR3 has 16 residues. The CDR3 loop is CASSKLTGAVGNTIYF. Written as DNA, the CDR3 is TGTGCCAGCAGCAAATTAACAGGGGCTGTTGGAAACACCATATATTTT.

The table lists this clonotype with a few counts. The rearrangement links TRBV12-3 or TRBV12-4 to TRBJ1-3; the D is unclear. V gave up 10 bases and J gave up 0 bases, with 13 bases separating them. The CDR3 covers 14 residues. CDR3 in DNA: TGTGCCACTCACTTTCCTCTCTCTGGAAACACCATATATTTT. This sequence encodes CATHFPLSGNTIYF.

The rearrangement uses TRBV19 and TRBJ2-5, with D perhaps matching TRBD1 (5 bases). This CDR3 has 14 residues. V lost 5 bases and J 6 bases, leaving 16 bases between the germline ends. CDR1 LNHDA and CDR2 SQIVND come from the germline V gene (reference sequence). The CDR3 nucleotides read TGTGCCAGTAGTCCCCGACAGAACCGGCAGACCCAGTACTTC. It yields the protein CASSPRQNRQTQYF.

The table lists this clonotype with a few counts. This chain joins TRBV5-1 and TRBJ2-7; TRBD2 agrees at 8 bases. This CDR3 is 18 amino acids long. The V gene's germline CDR1 is SGHRS and CDR2 YFSETQ. J gave up 0 bases and V 0 bases, and 11 bases lay outside the gene matches. CDR3 protein: CASSLAVLAGFASYEQYF. Written as DNA, the CDR3 is TGCGCCAGCAGCTTGGCTGTATTAGCGGGATTCGCCTCCTACGAGCAGTACTTC.

This clonotype was detected many times. V usage is TRBV7-9 and J usage is TRBJ1-5; D is undetermined. This CDR3 region has 14 residues. With 3 bases removed from V and 3 bases from J, the gap between germline ends came to 9 bases. Germline V gene data show CDR1 as SEHNR and CDR2 as FQNEAQ (reference sequence). The CDR3 spells CASSLMGSNQPQHF. DNA of the CDR3: TGTGCCAGCAGCTTGATGGGCTCCAATCAGCCCCAGCATTTT.

This clonotype was seen at least ten times. V usage is TRBV2 and J usage is TRBJ2-2; 9 bases agree with TRBD2. Germline CDR1 reads SNHLY; CDR2 reads FYNNEI. The CDR3 is 15 residues long. V lost 4 bases and J lost 5; bases outside the gene matches: 5. The CDR3 region has the DNA TGTGCCAGCAGTGGTAGTAGCGGGAGAACCGGGGAGCTGTTTTTT. It codes for CASSGSSGRTGELFF.

The chain couples TRBV11-3 to TRBJ1-5, with D perhaps TRBD1 (5 bases). The CDR3 sequence is 15 residues long. Germline V lookup: CDR1 SGHNT, CDR2 YENEEA. V lost 5 bases and J 6 bases, leaving 17 bases between the germline ends. CDR3: CASSPRDENVQPQHF. The CDR3 nucleotides are TGTGCCAGCAGCCCTCGGGACGAGAATGTTCAGCCCCAGCATTTT.

The chain joins TRBV6-1 to TRBJ1-2; possible D gene TRBD1, 5 bases. Germline V gene sequence: CDR1 MNHNS, CDR2 SASEGT. The CDR3 loop spans 14 amino acids. Trimming cost V 8 bases and J 5 bases, with 18 bases left between them. CDR3 sequence (DNA): TGTGCCAGCCGACAAAGCTCAGGGATGTATGGCTACACCTTC. Amino acids: CASRQSSGMYGYTF.